The clone carrying this T cell receptor beta chain showed up just a few times. Its antigen is unidentified. These data originate in a study of blood T cells in healthy people across ages. Findings and limits, study-wide: Naive and antigen-experienced cells could not be conclusively compared, given unsorted PBMCs. Naive T cell percentage showed a strong correlation with TCR beta diversity. Donors of long life had a larger count of naive CD4+ cells and greater diversity than aged donors.

Trimming cost V 0 bases and J 0 bases, with 12 bases left between them. This CDR3 region has 17 residues. CDR1 MGHRA and CDR2 YSYEKL come from the germline V gene. Primed by a sample-barcoded 5' primer and a J-beta primer mix, a second PCR proceeded for about 7 to 11 cycles. TCRdb ran MiXCR on the 5' RACE reads and lists one entry per CDR3 protein. The sample carries about 1.6 million distinct CDR3 sequences, almost 35% recorded once. The sample providers were healthy Caucasian people from Russia, aged roughly 6 to 95. This receptor was taken from a woman aged 25 to 39 in good health. Sequences were obtained from blood. The V call is TRBV4-1, the J call TRBJ2-1; maybe TRBD1 (5 bases). The CDR3 sequence is CASSQDSAGNSYNEQFF. CDR3 DNA sequence: TGCGCCAGCAGCCAAGATTCGGCAGGGAACTCCTACAATGAGCAGTTCTTC.